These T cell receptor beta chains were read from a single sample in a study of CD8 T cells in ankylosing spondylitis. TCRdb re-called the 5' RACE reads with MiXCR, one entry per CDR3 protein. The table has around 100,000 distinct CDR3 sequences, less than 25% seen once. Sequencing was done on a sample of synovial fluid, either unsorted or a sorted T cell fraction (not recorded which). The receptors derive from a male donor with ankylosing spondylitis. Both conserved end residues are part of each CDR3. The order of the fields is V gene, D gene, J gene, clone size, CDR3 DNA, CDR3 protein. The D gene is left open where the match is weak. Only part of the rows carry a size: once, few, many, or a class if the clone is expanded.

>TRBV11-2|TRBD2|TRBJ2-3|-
TGTGCCAGCAGCTTAGCGGGCACTAGCGCGCTGGATTTT
CASSLAGTSALDF
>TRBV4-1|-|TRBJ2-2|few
TGCGCCAGCAGCCAAGAGGTTTTTACGAACACCGGGGAGCTGTTTTTT
CASSQEVFTNTGELFF
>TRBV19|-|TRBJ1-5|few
TGTGCCAGTAGTCCCCCGGTGGAGTGGAACAATCAGCCCCAGCATTTT
CASSPPVEWNNQPQHF
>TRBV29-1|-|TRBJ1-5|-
TGCAGCGTTCGCGAGGGGGACGATCAGCCCCAGCATTTT
CSVREGDDQPQHF
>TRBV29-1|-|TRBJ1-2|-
TGCAGCGTTTTCCCGGGCTATGGCTACACCTTC
CSVFPGYGYTF
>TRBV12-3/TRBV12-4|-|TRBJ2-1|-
TGTGCCAGCAGGAAAGGGGGGCCTGACAGTAATGAGCAGTTCTTC
CASRKGGPDSNEQFF
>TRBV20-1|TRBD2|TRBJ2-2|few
TGCAGTGCTAGGGGTGCGGGCGGGAGGAACACCGGGGAGCTGTTTTTT
CSARGAGGRNTGELFF
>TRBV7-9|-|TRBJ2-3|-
TGTGCCAGCAGCCCGACGTCCGGTCGCGGCGGGGCAGATACGCAGTATTTT
CASSPTSGRGGADTQYF
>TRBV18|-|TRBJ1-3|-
TGTGCCAGCTCGCCAAAAGCTGGGGATTTCGGAAACACCATATATTTT
CASSPKAGDFGNTIYF
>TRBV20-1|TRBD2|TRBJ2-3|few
TGCAGTGCTCGCCGGACTAGCGGGAGTTTCGATACGCAGTATTTT
CSARRTSGSFDTQYF
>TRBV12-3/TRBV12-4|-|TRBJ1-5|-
TGTGCCAGCAGTTTAAAAGGAGACAGTAGCAATCAGCCCCAGCATTTT
CASSLKGDSSNQPQHF
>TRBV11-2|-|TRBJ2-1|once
TGTGCCAGCAGCCCGGGACTCCCAGGGAACGGTGAGCAGTTCTTC
CASSPGLPGNGEQFF
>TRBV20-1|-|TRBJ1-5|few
TGCAGTGCTAGGGGGGACGGAACCACCTATAGCAATCAGCCCCAGCATTTT
CSARGDGTTYSNQPQHF
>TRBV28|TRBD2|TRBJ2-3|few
TGTGCCAGCAGTAAAGGGACTAGCGGGAGGGCCGACACAGATACGCAGTATTTT
CASSKGTSGRADTDTQYF
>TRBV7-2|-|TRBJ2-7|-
TGTGCCAGCAGCCTGGACTCCCTCGAGCAGTACTTC
CASSLDSLEQYF